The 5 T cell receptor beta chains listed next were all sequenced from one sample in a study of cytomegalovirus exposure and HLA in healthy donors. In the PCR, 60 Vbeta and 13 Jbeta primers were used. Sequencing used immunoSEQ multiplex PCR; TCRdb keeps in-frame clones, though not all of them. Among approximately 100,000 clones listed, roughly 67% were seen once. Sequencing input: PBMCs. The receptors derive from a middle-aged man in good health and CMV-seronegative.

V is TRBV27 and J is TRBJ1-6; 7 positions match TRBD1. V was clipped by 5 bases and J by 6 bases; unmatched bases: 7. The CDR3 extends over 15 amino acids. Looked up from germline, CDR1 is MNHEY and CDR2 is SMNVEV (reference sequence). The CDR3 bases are TGTGCCAGCAGTCTGACAGGGCCCGTTAATTCACCCCTCCACTTT. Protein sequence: CASSLTGPVNSPLHF.

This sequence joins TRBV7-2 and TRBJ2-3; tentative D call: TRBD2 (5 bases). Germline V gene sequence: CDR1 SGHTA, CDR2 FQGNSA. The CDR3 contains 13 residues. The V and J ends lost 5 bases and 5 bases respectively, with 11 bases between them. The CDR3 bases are TGTGCCAGCAGCCCCAAGAGGGAAGATACGCAGTATTTT. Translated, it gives CASSPKREDTQYF.

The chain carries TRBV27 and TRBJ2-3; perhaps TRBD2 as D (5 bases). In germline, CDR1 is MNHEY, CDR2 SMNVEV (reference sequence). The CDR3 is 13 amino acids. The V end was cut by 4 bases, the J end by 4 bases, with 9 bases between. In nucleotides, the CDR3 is TGTGCCAGCAGTTCTGGGAGTTCAGATACGCAGTATTTT. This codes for CASSSGSSDTQYF.

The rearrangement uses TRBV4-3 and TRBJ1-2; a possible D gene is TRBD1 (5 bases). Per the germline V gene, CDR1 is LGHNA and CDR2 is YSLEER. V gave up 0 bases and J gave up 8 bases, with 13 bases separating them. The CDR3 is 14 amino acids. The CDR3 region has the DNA TGCGCCAGCAGCCAAGAGGTGGCAGGGATCGGCTACACCTTC. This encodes CASSQEVAGIGYTF.

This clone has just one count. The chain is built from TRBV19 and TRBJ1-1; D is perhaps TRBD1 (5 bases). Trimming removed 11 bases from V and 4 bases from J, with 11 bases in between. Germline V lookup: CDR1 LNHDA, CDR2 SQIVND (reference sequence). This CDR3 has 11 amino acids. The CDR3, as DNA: TGTGCCTCTGGGGCAGGCACTGAAGCTTTCTTT. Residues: CASGAGTEAFF.